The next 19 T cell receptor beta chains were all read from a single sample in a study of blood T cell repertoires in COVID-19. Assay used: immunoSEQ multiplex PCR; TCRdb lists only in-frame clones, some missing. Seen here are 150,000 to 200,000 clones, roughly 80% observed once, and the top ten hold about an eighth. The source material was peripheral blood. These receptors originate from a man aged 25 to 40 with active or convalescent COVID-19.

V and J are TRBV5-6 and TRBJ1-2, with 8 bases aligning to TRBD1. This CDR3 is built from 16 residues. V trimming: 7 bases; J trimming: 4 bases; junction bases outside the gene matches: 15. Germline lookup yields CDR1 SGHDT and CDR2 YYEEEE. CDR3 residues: CASRLDREGWFYGYTF. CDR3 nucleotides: TGTGCCAGCCGATTGGACAGGGAGGGCTGGTTCTATGGCTACACCTTC.

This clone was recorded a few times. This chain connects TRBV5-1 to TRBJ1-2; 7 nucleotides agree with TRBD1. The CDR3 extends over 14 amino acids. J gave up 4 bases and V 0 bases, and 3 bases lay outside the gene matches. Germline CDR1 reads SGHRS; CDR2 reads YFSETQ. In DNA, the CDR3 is TGCGCCAGCAGCTTGGGACAGGGACTCTATGGCTACACCTTC. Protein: CASSLGQGLYGYTF.

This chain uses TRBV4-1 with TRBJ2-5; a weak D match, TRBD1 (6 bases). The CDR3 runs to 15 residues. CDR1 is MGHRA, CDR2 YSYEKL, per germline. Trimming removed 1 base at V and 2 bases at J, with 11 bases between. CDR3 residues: CASSQGTTGQETQYF. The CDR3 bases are TGCGCCAGCAGCCAAGGGACGACAGGACAAGAGACCCAGTACTTC.

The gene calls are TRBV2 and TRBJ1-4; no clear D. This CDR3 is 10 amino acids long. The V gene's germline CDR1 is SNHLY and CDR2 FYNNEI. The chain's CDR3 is CGAGDEKLFF. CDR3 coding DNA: TGTGGGGCGGGCGATGAAAAACTGTTTTTT.

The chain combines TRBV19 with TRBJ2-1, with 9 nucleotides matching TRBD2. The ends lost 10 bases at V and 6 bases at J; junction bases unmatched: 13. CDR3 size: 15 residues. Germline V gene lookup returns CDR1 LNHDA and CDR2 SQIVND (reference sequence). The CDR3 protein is CATGGQREARNEQFF. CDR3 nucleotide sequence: TGTGCCACCGGGGGCCAGCGGGAGGCGCGCAATGAGCAGTTCTTC.

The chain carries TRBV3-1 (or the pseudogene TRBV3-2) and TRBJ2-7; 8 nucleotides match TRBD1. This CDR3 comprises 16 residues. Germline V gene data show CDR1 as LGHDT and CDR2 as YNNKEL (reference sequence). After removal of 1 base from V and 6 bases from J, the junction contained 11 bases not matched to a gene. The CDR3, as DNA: TGTGCCAGCAGCCAAGTTCCGGACAGGGTTTCGGCCGAGCAGTACTTC. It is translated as CASSQVPDRVSAEQYF.

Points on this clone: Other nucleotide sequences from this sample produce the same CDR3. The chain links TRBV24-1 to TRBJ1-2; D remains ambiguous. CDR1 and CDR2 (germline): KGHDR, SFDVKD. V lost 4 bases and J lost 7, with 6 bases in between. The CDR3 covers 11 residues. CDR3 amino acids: CATSDRGGYTF. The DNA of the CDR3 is TGTGCCACCAGTGACCGGGGTGGCTACACCTTC.

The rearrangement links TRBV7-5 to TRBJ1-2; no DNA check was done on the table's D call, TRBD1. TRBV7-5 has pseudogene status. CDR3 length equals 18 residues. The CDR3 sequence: CVRSHTGTGALINYGYTF. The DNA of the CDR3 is TGTGTCAGAAGCCATACCGGGACAGGGGCACTCATAAACTATGGCTACACCTTC.

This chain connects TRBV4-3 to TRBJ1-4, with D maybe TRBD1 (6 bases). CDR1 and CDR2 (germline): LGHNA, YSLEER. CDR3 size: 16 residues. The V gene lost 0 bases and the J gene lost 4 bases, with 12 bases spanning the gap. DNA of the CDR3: TGCGCCAGCAGCCAAGACTGGGCCAGGGGTAATGAAAAACTGTTTTTT. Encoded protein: CASSQDWARGNEKLFF.

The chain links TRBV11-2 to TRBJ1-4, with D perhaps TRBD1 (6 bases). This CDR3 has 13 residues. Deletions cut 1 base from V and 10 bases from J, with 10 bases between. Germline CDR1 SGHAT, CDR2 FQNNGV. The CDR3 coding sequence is TGTGCCAGCAGCTTAGCCTCACAGGGAAAACTGTTTTTT. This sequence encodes CASSLASQGKLFF.

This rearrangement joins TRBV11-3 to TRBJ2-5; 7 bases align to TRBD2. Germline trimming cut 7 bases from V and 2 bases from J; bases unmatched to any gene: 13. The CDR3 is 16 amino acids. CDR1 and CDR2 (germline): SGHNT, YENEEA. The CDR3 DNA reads TGTGCCAGCACCCGCCGAGGAGCGGGGTCACAAGAGACCCAGTACTTC. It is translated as CASTRRGAGSQETQYF.

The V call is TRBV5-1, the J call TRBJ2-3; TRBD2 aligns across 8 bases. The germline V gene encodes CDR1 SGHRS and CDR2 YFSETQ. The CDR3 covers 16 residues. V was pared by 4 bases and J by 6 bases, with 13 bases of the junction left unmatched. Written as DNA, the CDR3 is TGCGCCAGCAGCCCAATAACCGGGGGGGCGGGCGATACGCAGTATTTT. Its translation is CASSPITGGAGDTQYF. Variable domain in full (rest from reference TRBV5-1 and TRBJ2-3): KAGVTQTPRYLIKTRGQQVTLSCSPISGHRSVSWYQQTPGQGLQFLFEYFSETQRNKGNFPGRFSGRQFSNSRSEMNVSTLELGDSALYLCASSPITGGAGDTQYFGPGTRLTVL.

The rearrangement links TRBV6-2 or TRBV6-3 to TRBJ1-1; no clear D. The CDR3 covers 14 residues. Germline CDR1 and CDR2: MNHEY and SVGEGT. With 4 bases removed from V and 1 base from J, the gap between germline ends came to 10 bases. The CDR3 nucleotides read TGTGCCAGCAGTTCCCCCGTATGGAACACTGAAGCTTTCTTT. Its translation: CASSSPVWNTEAFF.

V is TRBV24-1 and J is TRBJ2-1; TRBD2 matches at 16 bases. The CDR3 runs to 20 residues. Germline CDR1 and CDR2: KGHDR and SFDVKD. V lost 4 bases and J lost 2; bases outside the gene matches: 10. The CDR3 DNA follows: TGTGCCACCAGTGACCCGGGACTAGCGGGGGGGGAGGTTCCCTACAATGAGCAGTTCTTC. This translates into CATSDPGLAGGEVPYNEQFF.

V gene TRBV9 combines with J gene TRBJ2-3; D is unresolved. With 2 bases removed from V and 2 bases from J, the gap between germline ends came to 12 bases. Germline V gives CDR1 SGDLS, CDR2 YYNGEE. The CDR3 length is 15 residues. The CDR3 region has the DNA TGTGCCAGCAGCGTGGCAGGTTCACCCACAGATACGCAGTATTTT. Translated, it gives CASSVAGSPTDTQYF.

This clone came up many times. The chain's CDR3 is CASLYQETQYF. The CDR3 nucleotides read TGTGCCAGCCTGTACCAAGAGACCCAGTACTTC. The chain couples TRBV2 to TRBJ2-5; D unclear. Deletions cut 8 bases from V and 0 bases from J, with 4 bases between. Germline CDR1 reads SNHLY; CDR2 reads FYNNEI. The CDR3 covers 11 residues.

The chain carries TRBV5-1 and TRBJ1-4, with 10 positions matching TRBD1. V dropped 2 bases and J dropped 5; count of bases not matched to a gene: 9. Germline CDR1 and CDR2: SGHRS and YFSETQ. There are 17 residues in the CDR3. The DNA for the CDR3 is TGCGCCAGCAGCTTCACGACAGGGGGCCATAGGAATGAAAAACTGTTTTTT. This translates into CASSFTTGGHRNEKLFF.

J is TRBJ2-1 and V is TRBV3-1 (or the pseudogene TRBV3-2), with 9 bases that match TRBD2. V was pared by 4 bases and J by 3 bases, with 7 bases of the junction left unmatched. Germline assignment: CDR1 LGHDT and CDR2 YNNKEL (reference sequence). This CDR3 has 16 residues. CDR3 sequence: CASSLTASGDYNEQFF. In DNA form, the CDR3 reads TGTGCCAGCAGCCTCACGGCTAGCGGGGACTACAATGAGCAGTTCTTC.

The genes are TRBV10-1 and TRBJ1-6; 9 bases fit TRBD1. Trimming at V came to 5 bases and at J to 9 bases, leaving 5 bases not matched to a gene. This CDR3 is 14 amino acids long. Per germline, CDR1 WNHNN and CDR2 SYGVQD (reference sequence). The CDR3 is CASSPGQGGSPLHF. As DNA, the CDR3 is TGCGCCAGCAGTCCGGGACAGGGAGGTTCACCCCTCCACTTT.